This T cell receptor beta chain emerged from a study of human T cells and chemical hapten exposure (dated by TCRdb to about 2021). Background for the entire study: For sensitization, 2% DPC in acetone was applied to a 2 cm by 2 cm area of upper inner arm skin. Patch testing was done on the upper back using Finn chambers containing 0.01% DPC, and results were scored after 6 days according to International Contact Dermatitis Research Group standards. The patient cohort, mostly female, included alopecia areata with under or over 50% scalp involvement, alopecia totalis and alopecia universalis. Peripheral blood TCR repertoire changes were tracked in vivo in alopecia patients during primary and secondary sensitization to the hapten diphenylcyclopropenone (DPC). Libraries were combined into a pool for sequencing, and differences in TCR yield between samples came mainly from small differences in library volumes within the pool. Blood was sampled from patients pre-sensitization (week 0) and at 2, 6 and about 24 weeks after DPC sensitization. Throughout the roughly 26-week study period, patients were also given weekly therapeutic DPC doses on the scalp. For TCR sequencing, blood came from 25 to 35 alopecia patients at anywhere from one to four time points (pre-sensitization, 2, 6 and 24 weeks).

Library creation used RACE. TCRdb shows the sequencer as NextSeq 500. Library preparation attached unique molecular identifiers to individual cDNA molecules for quantitative, reproducible TCR counting. Both TCR alpha and TCR beta chains were sequenced from each blood RNA sample. Per the authors' processing: A median of about 87,000 TCRs per sample was observed, with a range of about 23,224 to 690,600. The Decombinator software suite was used to annotate V, J and CDR3 in the TCR reads. To make PS versus PT1 abundance plots, every sample was subsampled to the same number of TCRs (28,000). TCRs were defined as expanded if absent before sensitization and observed at least eight times at the 2-week time point. In-frame beta chains were kept once TCRdb had trimmed the public reads at Q25 with fastp and called clones with MiXCR. Entries that share a CDR3 protein sequence are merged under the most common genes and DNA. None of the V and J calls come from the authors' own analysis; TCRdb made them. The sample table shows roughly 64,000 distinct CDR3 sequences, and more than 9.5% are seen once. The biggest ten clones account for about 2% of the sample.

A remark on this clonotype: What this receptor recognizes is not known. No much larger clone exists at a distance of one base, and base qualities are not known.

Summary of the overall study and its limitations: Because every patient had alopecia, a presumed autoimmune disease, the patients' immune response might differ from that of healthy individuals. The number of PT1 expanded TCRs positively correlated with patch test score, significant at thresholds 8, 16 and 32 but not 4. Significantly more large CDR3 similarity clusters were formed by expanded TCRs than by pre-sensitization or healthy control sets, consistent with antigen-driven responses. DPC sensitization did not change the number of TCRs with a frequency above 1 in 1000, and there was no evidence of changes in global repertoire structure. Repeated subsampling changed both the strength of the expansion versus patch-test correlation and the threshold at which the correlation became significant.

According to the study, the label for this sample's time point signals: patch test 3, about 24 weeks after DPC sensitization. The treatment or condition label on this specimen signifies: therapeutic diphenylcyclopropenone sensitization with weekly scalp DPC. At every patch-test visit, the blood draw took place before the patch test was put on. Patients were considered eligible if aged 18 to 70, diagnosed with alopecia and deemed suitable for DPC therapy, and patients were excluded if pregnant. Total RNA was isolated from unfractionated whole blood collected in Tempus Blood RNA tubes. From V the trimming removes 5 bases and from J it removes 5 bases, while the gene matches leave 5 bases of the junction unaccounted for. The germline V gene (reference sequence) provides CDR1 MNHNY and CDR2 SVGAGI. The CDR3 holds 13 amino acids from the cysteine to the phenylalanine. Kept here is only the CDR3 DNA, which spans 39 bases and is read in frame from base 1.

The sequence was obtained from a woman in her 30s with alopecia areata. Some clones in this sample may be carry-over from other donors' samples. The rearrangement joined TRBV6-6 to TRBJ2-7, with TRBD1 identical over 8 junction bases. Here the sequenced sample was whole blood, taken in connection with sensitization to the hapten diphenylcyclopropenone (DPC). The bases read TGTGCCAGCAGTCGACAGGGGTCGGACGAGCAGTACTTC. This codes for CASSRQGSDEQYF.